The rows below give T cell receptor beta chains drawn from one sample of a study of blood T cells in healthy people across ages. Via MiXCR, TCRdb re-called the 5' RACE reads, giving one row per CDR3 protein. The sample records around 1.5 million distinct CDR3 sequences, roughly 45% being singletons. The sample taken for sequencing was blood. Source of these receptors: a woman between 18 and 29 years old in good health. Both conserved end residues are part of each CDR3. Each record gives: D gene, V gene, clone size, J gene, CDR3 DNA, CDR3 protein. The D gene is left open where the match is weak. Some rows mark clone size as missing; the rest say once, few, many or name a class of expanded clone.

>TRBD1|TRBV2|NA|TRBJ1-5
TGTGCCAGCAGAAAGGGGGCTGGTCAGCCCCAGCATTTT
CASRKGAGQPQHF
>NA|TRBV12-3/TRBV12-4|few|TRBJ2-7
TGTGCCAGCAGTCTAGAGACAGGCCGAGGGGGGTACGAGCAGTACTTC
CASSLETGRGGYEQYF
>NA|TRBV18|NA|TRBJ2-1
TGTGCCAGCTCGGACCCATGGGTCGATGAGCAGTTCTTC
CASSDPWVDEQFF
>TRBD2|TRBV20-1|NA|TRBJ2-7
TGCAGTGCTAGGGACAGCGGGAGAGGTCTCGAGCAGTACTTC
CSARDSGRGLEQYF
>NA|TRBV27|NA|TRBJ2-3
TGTGCCAGCAGTGTTTCTGGAGCAGAAGATACGCAGTATTTT
CASSVSGAEDTQYF
>NA|TRBV14|NA|TRBJ2-5
TGTGCCAGCAGTCGCGGGGGCTATGGTGAGCAGTACTTC
CASSRGGYGEQYF
>NA|TRBV21-1|NA|TRBJ1-2
TGTGCCAGCAGCAAACCCCCGGACCAGAGGAACTATGGCTACACCTTC
CASSKPPDQRNYGYTF
>NA|TRBV9|NA|TRBJ1-2
TGTGCCAGCAGCGGAGACCGAGAAGTTATAAAAGACACCTCCTATGGCTACACCTTC
CASSGDREVIKDTSYGYTF
>NA|TRBV20-1|NA|TRBJ2-5
TGCAGTGCTAGAAGGGGGGCCTCCCCCCGGGAGACCCAGTACTTC
CSARRGASPRETQYF
>NA|TRBV20-1|NA|TRBJ2-5
TGCAGTGCTATCCTAGCTCTACAAGAGACCCAGTACTTC
CSAILALQETQYF
>NA|TRBV27|few|TRBJ2-7
TGTGCCAGCAGTTTATCGATTGGGACCTACGAGCAGTACTTC
CASSLSIGTYEQYF
>NA|TRBV7-9|NA|TRBJ1-1
TGTGCCAGCAAACCAGAGGTTATGAACACTGAAGCTTTCTTT
CASKPEVMNTEAFF
>TRBD2|TRBV4-2|NA|TRBJ2-1
TGTGCCAGCAGCCGAGGGACCGGGGCCGGACTAGCGGCCTCCTACAATGAGCAGTTCTTC
CASSRGTGAGLAASYNEQFF
>NA|TRBV2|NA|TRBJ1-5
TGTGCCAGCAGTATAGTACACCCCAATCAGCCCCAGCATTTT
CASSIVHPNQPQHF
>TRBD1|TRBV6-5|NA|TRBJ2-7
TGTGCCAGCAGTAACCCAGGACAGGGACGGGACGAGCAGTACTTC
CASSNPGQGRDEQYF
>NA|TRBV9|NA|TRBJ2-3
TGTGCCAGCAGCGTAGTTGATACAGATACGCAGTATTTT
CASSVVDTDTQYF
>TRBD2|TRBV6-6|NA|TRBJ2-3
TGTGCCAGCAGCAAACTAGCGGGAGTTGTGACAGATACGCAGTATTTT
CASSKLAGVVTDTQYF
>TRBD1|TRBV20-1|once|TRBJ2-7
TGCAGTGCTAGGCGACAGGGGGGCCGGCAGTACTTC
CSARRQGGRQYF
>NA|TRBV7-9|NA|TRBJ2-5
TGTGCCAGCAGCTGGACAGTCCAAGAGACCCAGTACTTC
CASSWTVQETQYF
>TRBD1|TRBV4-1|NA|TRBJ1-3
TGCGCCAGCAGGCATGAACAGGGGTCTGGAAACACCATATATTTT
CASRHEQGSGNTIYF
>NA|TRBV25-1|NA|TRBJ1-2
TGTGCCAGCAGTGAATCGGTTGGCTACACCTTC
CASSESVGYTF